This T cell receptor beta chain was recovered during a study of T cells in Graves' hyperthyroidism and ophthalmopathy. The overall study: Peripheral blood was collected at initial diagnosis, before any treatment.

The V gene's germline CDR1 is MNHEY and CDR2 SMNVEV (reference sequence). V lost 2 bases to trimming and J lost 0 bases, with 22 bases between them. The CDR3 extends over 19 amino acids. TCR beta CDR3 region amplification was performed from RNA transcripts. The HTBI primer set was used in a first-round RT-PCR of the TCR CDR3. Via MiXCR, TCRdb re-called the multiplex PCR reads, giving one row per CDR3 protein. The repertoire includes approximately 620,000 distinct CDR3 sequences, about 15% of them detected once, and approximately 5.7% sits in the top ten. This clonotype was counted only a few times. Source material: blood. The sequence derives from a woman under 40 with Graves' hyperthyroidism that later progressed to Graves' ophthalmopathy. The chain combines TRBV27 with TRBJ2-5; D unresolved. DNA for the CDR3: TGTGCCAGCAGTTTAGAGGAAGGACCTACCCCTCAGGACCAAGAGACCCAGTACTTC. Its protein product is CASSLEEGPTPQDQETQYF.